This section outlines one T cell receptor beta chain sequence together with its context. Antigen: not known. The source of the sample is a study of shared clonotypes between healthy human individuals. Background on the study: Researchers drew samples from two women and a few men aged 18 to 49.

Splitting the CD4+ cells yielded a CD45RA+ naive subset and a CD45RA-negative memory subset. Study-wide results and caveats: Among the subsets, naive ones generally showed larger estimated richness than memory ones. Compared with clonotypes that all four donors shared, non-shared clonotypes had lower generation probabilities.

This CDR3 region has 15 residues. V was cut by 0 bases and J by 7 bases, with 16 bases left in between. Per germline, CDR1 SGHKS and CDR2 YYEKEE (reference sequence). Profiling relied on immunoSEQ multiplex PCR, and the TCRdb table lists in-frame clones only, not all of them. The table includes approximately 330,000 clones, around 67% detected once. Sequenced: memory CD4+ T cells sorted from blood. The subset denotes: CD45RA-negative fraction. This sequence originates from a man aged 25 to 45 in good health. The J gene is TRBJ1-2, the V gene TRBV5-5; D gene ambiguous. This CDR3 is CASSLDRTHFSGYTF. The CDR3 coding sequence is TGTGCCAGCAGCTTGGATAGGACCCATTTCAGTGGCTACACCTTC.